This T cell receptor beta chain was sequenced in a study of cytomegalovirus exposure and HLA in healthy donors. As concerns this clone: Its antigen is unidentified.

At the time of sampling, donors were nominally healthy, though unrecorded immune exposures were likely. After removal of 3 bases from V and 5 bases from J, the junction contained 13 bases not matched to a gene. The length of the CDR3 is 16 residues. Germline CDR1 MDHEN, CDR2 SYDVKM. Points from the study as a whole: Certain sequence variants were highly shared and formed a cluster, and this cluster was likely a sequencing artifact. When a later analysis compared HLA-associated TCR beta chains with equally common others, the HLA-associated chains turned out to be more clonally expanded and to have lower generation probabilities.

Vbeta (60) and Jbeta (13) primers were used in the PCR. Libraries were prepared by immunoSEQ multiplex PCR; TCRdb keeps only in-frame clonotypes and omits some of them. The data show about 170,000 clones, 75% to 80% seen once. The sequence was collected from a woman aged 45-65 years in good health and CMV-seropositive. The gene calls are TRBV28 and TRBJ2-7, with 7 bases identical to TRBD2. The source material was PBMCs. The CDR3 bases are TGTGCCAGCAGTTTGCTTACGGTAGCGGGTAAGAACGAGCAGTACTTC. Translated, it gives CASSLLTVAGKNEQYF.